The T cell receptor (beta chain) under discussion was sequenced for a study of T cells in Graves' hyperthyroidism and ophthalmopathy. In the study overall: Peripheral blood collection took place at initial diagnosis, before any treatment.

The investigators amplified TCR beta CDR3 regions from RNA transcripts. Carried out on the TCR CDR3, a first-round RT-PCR used the HTBI primer set. Via MiXCR, TCRdb re-called the multiplex PCR reads, giving one row per CDR3 protein. The sample holds roughly 100,000 distinct CDR3 sequences, under 65% seen once. The CDR3 runs 17 residues. Per the germline V gene, CDR1 is SQVTM and CDR2 is ANQGSEA. V shed 4 bases, J shed 0 bases, and the junction held 11 bases outside the gene matches. The clonotype was recovered from a woman in her 40s with Graves' hyperthyroidism. What was sequenced was blood. The chain recombines TRBV29-1 with TRBJ2-3; 9 bases are shared with TRBD1. This CDR3 reads CSVVVGTGTGSTDTQYF. In DNA, the CDR3 is TGCAGCGTTGTAGTTGGAACCGGGACAGGGAGCACAGATACGCAGTATTTT.